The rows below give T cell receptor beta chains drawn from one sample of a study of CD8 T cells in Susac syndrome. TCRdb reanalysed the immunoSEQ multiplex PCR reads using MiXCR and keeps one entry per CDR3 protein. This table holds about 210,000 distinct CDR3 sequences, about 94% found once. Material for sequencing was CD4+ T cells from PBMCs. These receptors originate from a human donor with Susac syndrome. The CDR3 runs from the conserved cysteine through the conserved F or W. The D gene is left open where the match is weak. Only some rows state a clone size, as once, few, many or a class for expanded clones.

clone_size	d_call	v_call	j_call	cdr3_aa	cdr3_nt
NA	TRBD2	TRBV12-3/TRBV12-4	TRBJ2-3	CASSLRRLAGGKTDTQYF	TGTGCCAGCAGTTTAAGGCGACTAGCGGGGGGGAAGACAGATACGCAGTATTTT
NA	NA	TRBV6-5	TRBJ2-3	CASSYGPPGHPPQGTQYF	TGTGCCAGCAGTTACGGGCCCCCGGGCCACCCTCCGCAGGGCACGCAGTATTTT
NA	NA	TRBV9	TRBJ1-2	CASSFTDRGGYTF	TGTGCCAGCAGCTTTACCGACAGAGGTGGCTACACCTTC
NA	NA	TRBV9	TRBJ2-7	CASSVSVSSYEQYF	TGTGCCAGCAGCGTTTCCGTCAGCTCCTACGAGCAGTACTTC
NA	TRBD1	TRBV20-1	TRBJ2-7	CSAWDRVSEQYF	TGCAGTGCTTGGGACAGGGTTTCCGAGCAGTACTTC
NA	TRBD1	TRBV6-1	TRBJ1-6	CASSERLKTGSTISSPLHF	TGTGCCAGCAGTGAACGGCTTAAGACAGGGTCGACCATAAGTTCACCCCTCCACTTT
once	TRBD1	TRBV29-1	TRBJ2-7	CSVAGPGGGPSYEQYF	TGCAGCGTTGCAGGCCCAGGGGGCGGACCCTCCTACGAGCAGTACTTC
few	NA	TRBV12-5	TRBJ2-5	CASGPRVETQYF	TGTGCTAGTGGTCCTCGGGTAGAGACCCAGTACTTC
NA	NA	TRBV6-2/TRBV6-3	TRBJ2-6	CASSAVGSGANVLTF	TGTGCCAGCAGCGCGGTCGGTTCTGGGGCCAACGTCCTGACTTTC
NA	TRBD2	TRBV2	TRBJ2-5	CASRTRTSGETQYF	TGTGCCAGCAGGACCCGGACTAGCGGGGAGACCCAGTACTTC
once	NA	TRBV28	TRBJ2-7	CASSLGPAEQYF	TGTGCCAGCAGTTTGGGACCCGCCGAGCAGTACTTC
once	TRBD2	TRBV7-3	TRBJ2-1	CASSPGTSGVHNEQFF	TGTGCCAGCAGCCCCGGGACTAGCGGGGTCCACAATGAGCAGTTCTTC
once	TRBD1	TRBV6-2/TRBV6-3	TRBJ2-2	CASERDRGNTGELFF	TGTGCCAGCGAGAGAGACAGGGGGAACACCGGGGAGCTGTTTTTT
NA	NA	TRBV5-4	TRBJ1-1	CASSLGQEVVMNTEAFF	TGTGCCAGCAGCTTGGGGCAGGAGGTGGTCATGAACACTGAAGCTTTCTTT
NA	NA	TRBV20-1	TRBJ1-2	CSASHRSYGYTF	TGCAGTGCTAGTCATAGGAGCTATGGCTACACCTTC
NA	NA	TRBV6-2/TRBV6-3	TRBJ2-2	CASSSSSRDGELFF	TGTGCCAGCAGTAGCTCCTCACGCGACGGGGAGCTGTTTTTT
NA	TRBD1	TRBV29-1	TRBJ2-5	CSGQGVGTQYF	TGCAGCGGCCAGGGGGTAGGGACCCAGTACTTC
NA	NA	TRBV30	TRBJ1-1	CAWSDGMNTEAFF	TGTGCCTGGAGTGACGGTATGAACACTGAAGCTTTCTTT
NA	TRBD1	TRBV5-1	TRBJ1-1	CASNNFRTGRIEAFF	TGCGCCAGCAATAACTTCCGGACAGGGCGAATTGAAGCTTTCTTT
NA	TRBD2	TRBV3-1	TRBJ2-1	CASTTGGFSYNEQFF	TGTGCCAGCACGACGGGAGGGTTCTCCTACAATGAGCAGTTCTTC
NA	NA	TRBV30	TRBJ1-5	CAWSPGAGLQHF	TGTGCCTGGTCCCCCGGGGCAGGGCTCCAGCATTTT
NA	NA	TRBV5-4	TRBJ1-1	CASTAGGENTEAFF	TGTGCCAGCACCGCCGGGGGGGAGAACACTGAAGCTTTCTTT
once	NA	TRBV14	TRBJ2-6	CASSHQGLSGANVLTF	TGTGCCAGCAGCCACCAGGGCCTCTCTGGGGCCAACGTCCTGACTTTC
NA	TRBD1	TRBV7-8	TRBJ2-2	CASSPITGARSTGELFF	TGTGCCAGCAGCCCAATTACAGGGGCCCGGAGTACCGGGGAGCTGTTTTTT
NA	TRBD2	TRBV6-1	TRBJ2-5	CASSELIAGEQETQYF	TGTGCCAGCAGTGAATTGATAGCGGGGGAACAAGAGACCCAGTACTTC
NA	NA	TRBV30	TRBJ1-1	CAWIQGRTEAFF	TGTGCCTGGATCCAGGGACGCACTGAAGCTTTCTTT
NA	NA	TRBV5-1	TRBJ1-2	CASSLLQDDGGYTF	TGCGCCAGCAGCTTGTTACAGGACGACGGTGGCTACACCTTC
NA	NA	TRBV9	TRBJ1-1	CASSAGAWDTEAFF	TGTGCCAGCAGCGCGGGGGCGTGGGACACTGAAGCTTTCTTT
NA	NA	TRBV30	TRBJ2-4	CACQTAQLLAKNIQYF	TGTGCCTGTCAGACCGCTCAACTTCTAGCCAAAAACATTCAGTACTTC
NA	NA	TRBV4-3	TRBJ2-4	CASSQEGRGWSIQYF	TGCGCCAGCAGCCAAGAGGGAAGGGGTTGGAGCATTCAGTACTTC
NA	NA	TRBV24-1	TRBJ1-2	CATSTGYGYTF	TGTGCCACCAGCACAGGGTATGGCTACACCTTC
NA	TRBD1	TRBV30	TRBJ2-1	CAWSVGQGDNEQFF	TGTGCCTGGAGTGTAGGACAGGGGGACAATGAGCAGTTCTTC
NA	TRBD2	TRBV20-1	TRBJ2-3	CSATKRGRADTQYF	TGCAGCGCTACTAAGCGGGGGAGGGCAGATACGCAGTATTTT
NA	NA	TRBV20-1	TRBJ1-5	CSARDDSTEPQHF	TGCAGTGCTAGAGATGATTCGACAGAGCCCCAGCATTTT
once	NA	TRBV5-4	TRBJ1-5	CASSLDPYQPQHF	TGTGCCAGCAGCTTGGACCCATATCAGCCCCAGCATTTT
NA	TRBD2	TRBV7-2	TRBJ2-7	CASSVWTSGYEQYF	TGTGCCAGCAGCGTGTGGACTAGCGGGTACGAGCAGTACTTC
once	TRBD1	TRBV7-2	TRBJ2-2	CASRSGTGGPGELFF	TGTGCCAGCAGATCCGGGACAGGGGGCCCCGGGGAGCTGTTTTTT
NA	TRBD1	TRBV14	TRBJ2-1	CASRRTGQGTYNEQFF	TGTGCCAGCAGACGCACCGGACAGGGGACATACAATGAGCAGTTCTTC
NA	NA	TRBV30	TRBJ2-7	CAWSHRDYEQYF	TGTGCCTGGAGCCATAGGGATTACGAGCAGTACTTC
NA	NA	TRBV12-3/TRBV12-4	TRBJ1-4	CASSLEGLGEKLFF	TGTGCCAGCAGTTTGGAGGGCTTGGGGGAAAAACTGTTTTTT
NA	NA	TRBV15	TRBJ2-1	CATSRDFIGDEQFF	TGTGCCACCAGCAGAGATTTCATTGGGGACGAGCAGTTCTTC
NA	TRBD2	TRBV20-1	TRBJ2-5	CSAPTSGGIQETQYF	TGCAGTGCCCCGACTAGCGGGGGGATCCAAGAGACCCAGTACTTC
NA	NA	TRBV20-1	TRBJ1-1	CSAPREGGAWGTEAFF	TGCAGTGCCCCCAGGGAAGGGGGTGCTTGGGGCACTGAAGCTTTCTTT
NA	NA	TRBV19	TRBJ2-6	CASSIDYTVAGANVLTF	TGTGCCAGTAGTATAGACTACACAGTAGCTGGGGCCAACGTCCTGACTTTC
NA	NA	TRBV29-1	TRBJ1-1	CSVEDTEAFF	TGCAGCGTTGAAGATACAGAAGCTTTCTTT
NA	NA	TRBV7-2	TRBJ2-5	CASSLSSAGETQYF	TGTGCCAGCAGCTTATCCAGCGCCGGGGAGACCCAGTACTTC
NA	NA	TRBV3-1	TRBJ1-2	CASSLSGRGNYGYTF	TGTGCCAGCAGTCTATCCGGACGGGGGAACTATGGCTACACCTTC
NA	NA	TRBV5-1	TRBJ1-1	CASSPGGAQGTEAFF	TGCGCCAGCAGCCCTGGGGGGGCGCAGGGCACTGAAGCTTTCTTT
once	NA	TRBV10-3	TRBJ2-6	CAISESKGSGANVLTF	TGTGCCATCAGTGAGTCTAAGGGGTCTGGGGCCAACGTCCTGACTTTC
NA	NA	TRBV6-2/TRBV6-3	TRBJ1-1	CATRQGLMNTEAFF	TGTGCCACGCGGCAAGGTCTGATGAACACTGAAGCTTTCTTT
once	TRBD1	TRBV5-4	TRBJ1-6	CASSQGQGEAPLHF	TGTGCCAGCAGCCAAGGACAGGGTGAGGCTCCCCTCCACTTT
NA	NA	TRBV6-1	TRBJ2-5	CASRRAGQETQYF	TGTGCCAGCAGGCGGGCAGGACAAGAGACCCAGTACTTC
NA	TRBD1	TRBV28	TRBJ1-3	CASSWEGTGALYF	TGTGCCAGCAGTTGGGAAGGGACAGGGGCCCTATATTTT
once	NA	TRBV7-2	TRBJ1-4	CASSLVGGRVNEKLFF	TGTGCCAGCAGCTTAGTCGGGGGGCGAGTTAATGAAAAACTGTTTTTT
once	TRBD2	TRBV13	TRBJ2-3	CASSLVSGGYTDTQYF	TGTGCCAGCAGCTTAGTGAGCGGGGGCTACACAGATACGCAGTATTTT
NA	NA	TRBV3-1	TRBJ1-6	CASSQDVIADSPLHF	TGTGCCAGCAGCCAAGATGTTATAGCCGATTCACCCCTCCACTTT
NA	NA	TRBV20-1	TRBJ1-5	CSASWEPDQPQHF	TGCAGTGCTAGCTGGGAGCCTGATCAGCCCCAGCATTTT